This is a list of T cell receptor beta chains from one sample in a study of blood T cell repertoires in COVID-19. Some clones are missing from TCRdb's copy, which holds only in-frame ones; the method was immunoSEQ multiplex PCR. Among 90,000 to 130,000 clones, about nine tenths were seen once, and the ten largest hold under 2.5%. The sample comprised peripheral blood. The receptors stem from a human donor in a cohort sampled during active COVID-19. Each CDR3 is given with its conserved first and last residue. The D gene is left open where the match is weak. Clone size is not always given. Where it is, it says once, few, many or a class for expanded clones.

>TRBD1|TRBV28|TRBJ1-2|-
CASSRRGTGGPYNYGYTF
TGTGCCAGCAGCAGAAGGGGGACAGGGGGCCCATATAACTATGGCTACACCTTC
>TRBD1|TRBV5-1|TRBJ1-1|-
CASSPGTALEAFF
TGCGCCAGCAGCCCCGGGACAGCGCTCGAAGCTTTCTTT
>TRBD1|TRBV30|TRBJ2-5|-
CAWSRTGVQETQYF
TGTGCCTGGAGTAGAACAGGGGTGCAAGAGACCCAGTACTTC
>-|TRBV9|TRBJ2-7|-
CASSVGQGSNEQYF
TGTGCCAGCAGCGTAGGGCAGGGGAGCAACGAGCAGTACTTC
>-|TRBV7-2|TRBJ2-3|-
CASSHRISGTDTQYF
TGTGCCAGCAGCCACAGGATATCCGGCACAGATACGCAGTATTTT
>-|TRBV6-5|TRBJ2-2|once
CASSYSIPVPGELFF
TGTGCCAGCAGTTACTCGATACCGGTGCCCGGGGAGCTGTTTTTT
>-|TRBV19|TRBJ1-2|-
CASTPGNNYGYTF
TGTGCCAGCACTCCAGGGAACAACTATGGCTACACCTTC
>-|TRBV10-1|TRBJ2-7|-
CASSEDSSYEQYF
TGCGCCAGCAGTGAGGACAGCTCCTACGAGCAGTACTTC
>TRBD1|TRBV6-5|TRBJ1-5|-
CASSLGQVSSEPQHF
TGTGCCAGCAGTTTGGGACAGGTCTCAAGTGAGCCCCAGCATTTT
>TRBD2|TRBV7-3|TRBJ2-1|-
CASSLPRTSGNPADEQFF
TGTGCCAGCAGCCTCCCTCGGACTAGCGGCAACCCAGCGGATGAGCAGTTCTTC
>-|TRBV23-1|TRBJ1-2|-
CASQGPPPMRYTF
TGCGCCTCTCAAGGCCCGCCCCCTATGCGGTACACCTTC
>-|TRBV2|TRBJ1-2|-
CASSGQTEGYTF
TGTGCCAGCAGTGGACAGACGGAAGGCTACACCTTC
>-|TRBV6-5|TRBJ1-2|-
CASSYSTARGYTF
TGTGCCAGCAGTTACTCGACAGCGCGGGGCTACACCTTC
>-|TRBV7-6|TRBJ2-7|-
CASSLEYGYEQYF
TGTGCCAGCAGCTTAGAGTACGGGTACGAGCAGTACTTC
>-|TRBV29-1|TRBJ1-1|-
CSVNRVNTEAFF
TGCAGTGTAAACAGGGTGAACACTGAAGCTTTCTTT
>-|TRBV5-1|TRBJ2-3|-
CASSSGSTDTQYF
TGCGCCAGCAGCAGCGGGAGCACAGATACGCAGTATTTT
>TRBD1|TRBV6-5|TRBJ2-7|-
CASRTDRGRSYEQYF
TGTGCCAGCAGAACGGACAGGGGGCGATCCTACGAGCAGTACTTC
>-|TRBV7-6|TRBJ2-6|-
CASSLDGKSGANVLTF
TGTGCCAGCAGCTTAGACGGGAAGTCTGGGGCCAACGTCCTGACTTTC